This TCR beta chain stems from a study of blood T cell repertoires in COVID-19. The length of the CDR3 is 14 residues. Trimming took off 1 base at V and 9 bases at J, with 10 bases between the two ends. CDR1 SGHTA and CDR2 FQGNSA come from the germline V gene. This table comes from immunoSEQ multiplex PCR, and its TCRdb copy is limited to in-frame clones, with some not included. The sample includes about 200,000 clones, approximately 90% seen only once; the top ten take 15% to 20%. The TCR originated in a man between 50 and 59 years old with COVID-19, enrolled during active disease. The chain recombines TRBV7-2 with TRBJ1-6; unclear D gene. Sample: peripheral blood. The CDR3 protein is CASSLVPRGSPLHF. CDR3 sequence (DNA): TGTGCCAGCAGCTTAGTACCCCGGGGTTCACCCCTCCACTTT.